A single sample gave rise to the 10 T cell receptor beta chains below, sequenced in a study of blood T cell repertoires in COVID-19. Clones were read by immunoSEQ multiplex PCR, and TCRdb kept only the in-frame ones, dropping some. The repertoire holds about 170,000 clones, with almost 85% as singletons. The sample taken for sequencing was peripheral blood. The receptors shown here come from a man between 18 and 29 years old with active or convalescent COVID-19.

This chain connects TRBV4-3 to TRBJ2-3; 8 nucleotides agree with TRBD2. Germline CDR1 LGHNA, CDR2 YSLEER. Unmatched junction bases numbered 2, after V lost 0 bases and J lost 0 bases. The CDR3 is made up of 16 amino acids. CDR3: CASSQDSGTSTDTQYF. CDR3 DNA: TGCGCCAGCAGCCAAGATAGCGGGACTAGCACAGATACGCAGTATTTT.

The chain is built from TRBV2 and TRBJ2-3, with TRBD2 matching 8 bases. The V and J ends lost 3 bases and 6 bases, in that order; junction bases with no gene match: 8. The CDR3 runs 15 residues. Germline V gene sequence: CDR1 SNHLY, CDR2 FYNNEI. Here the CDR3 DNA reads TGTGCCAGCAGTGATCTTAGCGGGAAATCGGATACGCAGTATTTT. This sequence encodes CASSDLSGKSDTQYF.

The rearrangement uses TRBV15 and TRBJ2-3; 11 positions match TRBD2. Germline V CDR1 and CDR2: LNHNV, YYDKDF (reference sequence). The CDR3 is 16 residues long. V was pared by 3 bases and J by 12 bases, with 14 bases of the junction left unmatched. Written as DNA, the CDR3 is TGTGCCACCAGCAGTGGTGGACTAGCGGGTACCAAGGCACAGTATTTT. Translation gives CATSSGGLAGTKAQYF.

The genes are TRBV6-1 and TRBJ1-4; D is uncertain. CDR3 length: 16 amino acids. Per the germline V gene, CDR1 is MNHNS and CDR2 is SASEGT. Trimming removed 2 bases at V and 4 bases at J, with 14 bases between. The CDR3 coding sequence is TGTGCCAGCAGTGAAATAGGTGGGCGGGGTAATGAAAAACTGTTTTTT. Encoded protein: CASSEIGGRGNEKLFF.

This clone was observed a few times. This rearrangement joins TRBV18 to TRBJ1-3, with 9 bases that match TRBD1. The trim removed 6 bases at V and 0 bases at J, leaving 6 bases unmatched. CDR1 and CDR2 from the germline V gene are KGHSH and LQKENI. The CDR3 is 16 amino acids. The CDR3 DNA follows: TGTGCCAGCTCTCACGGGACAGGGATCTCTGGAAACACCATATATTTT. Residues: CASSHGTGISGNTIYF.

The rearrangement links TRBV6-1 to TRBJ2-1; TRBD2 aligns across 8 bases. Germline V gene lookup returns CDR1 MNHNS and CDR2 SASEGT. The ends lost 3 bases at V and 12 bases at J; junction bases unmatched: 10. This CDR3 has 14 amino acids. CDR3 residues: CASSEKVGTSRQFF. The CDR3 region has the DNA TGTGCCAGCAGTGAGAAGGTCGGGACTAGTCGGCAGTTCTTC.

The chain joins TRBV28 to TRBJ1-4, with D uncertain. V dropped 4 bases and J dropped 0 bases, with 12 bases sitting between them. Germline V CDR1 and CDR2: MDHEN, SYDVKM. The CDR3 length is 16 residues. CDR3 nucleotide sequence: TGTGCCAGCAGTTCGGGAGGGTACTCAACTAATGAAAAACTGTTTTTT. It yields the protein CASSSGGYSTNEKLFF.

V usage is TRBV3-1 (or the pseudogene TRBV3-2) and J usage is TRBJ1-2, with 8 bases matching TRBD1. Looked up from germline, CDR1 is LGHDT and CDR2 is YNNKEL (reference sequence). The CDR3 extends over 16 amino acids. The ends lost 0 bases at V and 6 bases at J; junction bases unmatched: 9. The chain's CDR3 is CASSQDGRQGSHGYTF. The CDR3, as DNA: TGTGCCAGCAGCCAAGATGGGAGACAGGGGAGCCATGGCTACACCTTC.

The V call is TRBV18, the J call TRBJ2-5; 10 nucleotides match TRBD2. CDR3 length equals 16 residues. The germline V gene has CDR1 KGHSH and CDR2 LQKENI. Losses at the gene ends were 3 bases for V and 2 bases for J; bases not matched to a gene: 6. The CDR3 protein is CASSPFPSGGQETQYF. The DNA of the CDR3 is TGTGCCAGCTCACCGTTTCCTAGCGGGGGTCAAGAGACCCAGTACTTC.

The chain recombines TRBV6-5 with TRBJ1-2, with D maybe TRBD1 (6 bases). The ends were cut back, 2 bases at V and 8 bases at J, with 9 bases in the middle. CDR3 length: 12 residues. Germline V gene data show CDR1 as MNHEY and CDR2 as SVGAGI. DNA for the CDR3: TGTGCCAGCAGTTACCTACAGGGAGGCTACACCTTC. Translation gives CASSYLQGGYTF.